The next 6 T cell receptor beta chains were all read from a single sample in a study of vaccination and CD4 T cells after COVID-19 (dated by TCRdb to 2021 to 2024). What these receptors recognize is not known. The treatment or condition label for this specimen denotes: roughly 10-day PBMC culture with coronavirus spike peptide pools or control peptides (ViraFEST assay). The protocol used for the library was PCR. TCRdb records Illumina iSeq 100 as the sequencer. DNA from cultured CD4+ T cells underwent TCR sequencing with the Oncomine TCR Beta short-read assay at the Johns Hopkins FTIC core. In-frame beta chains were kept once TCRdb had trimmed the public reads at Q25 with fastp and called clones with MiXCR. Every CDR3 protein is listed once, alongside the most common genes and DNA of its rows. Within this sample are tens of thousands of distinct CDR3 sequences, with less than 50% of them counted one time only. The biggest ten clones account for 4.5% to 5.5% of the sample.

Material: CD4+ T cells from blood, cultured in vitro. Receptors originate from a human donor who had recovered from COVID-19.

This clonotype has a handful of counts. The chain couples TRBV19 to TRBJ2-7, with a tentative D call TRBD1 (6 bases). V lost 5 bases and J 4 bases, leaving 18 bases between the germline ends. This CDR3 has 15 amino acids. CDR1 and CDR2 (germline): LNHDA, SQIVND (reference sequence). CDR3 sequence reads: CASSPILQGQYEQYF. CDR3 DNA: TGTGCCAGTAGTCCAATATTGCAGGGGCAATACGAGCAGTACTTC.

The chain combines TRBV6-1 with TRBJ2-1; the D gene is possibly TRBD2 (5 bases). Trimming removed 6 bases from V and 5 bases from J, with 17 bases in between. Germline loops: CDR1 MNHNS, CDR2 SASEGT. This CDR3 contains 15 residues. As DNA, the CDR3 is TGTGCCAGCAGCCGACCTTTGGACGGGGACAATGAGCAGTTCTTC. The encoded protein is CASSRPLDGDNEQFF.

This rearrangement joins TRBV2 to TRBJ1-2, with D hard to call. This CDR3 contains 12 residues. Trimming removed 3 bases at V and 4 bases at J, with 6 bases between. Germline V gene data show CDR1 as SNHLY and CDR2 as FYNNEI. CDR3 protein: CASSETSYGYTF. Written as DNA, the CDR3 is TGTGCCAGCAGTGAGACCAGCTATGGCTACACCTTC.

The rearrangement uses TRBV2 and TRBJ2-7, with D perhaps TRBD1 or TRBD2 (5 bases each). Germline CDR1 reads SNHLY; CDR2 reads FYNNEI. V dropped 4 bases and J dropped 0 bases, with 16 bases sitting between them. CDR3 size: 16 residues. CDR3 coding DNA: TGTGCCAGCAGTGTTTGGAGGCCAGGGCCCTCCTACGAGCAGTACTTC. Protein sequence: CASSVWRPGPSYEQYF.

This clonotype was counted between two and nine times. V is TRBV6-1 and J is TRBJ1-2; 9 nucleotides agree with TRBD1. Germline trimming cut 11 bases from V and 3 bases from J; bases unmatched to any gene: 13. The CDR3 covers 15 residues. The V gene's germline CDR1 is MNHNS and CDR2 SASEGT. CDR3 region: CAAGTGWNFDYGYTF. CDR3 bases: TGTGCCGCCGGGACAGGGTGGAACTTTGACTATGGCTACACCTTC.

This clonotype came up a few times. The chain is built from TRBV10-1 and TRBJ2-3, with TRBD2 matching over 12 bases. The germline V gene has CDR1 WNHNN and CDR2 SYGVQD (reference sequence). The CDR3 spans 16 residues. Trimming at V came to 4 bases and at J to 0 bases, leaving 2 bases not matched to a gene. The CDR3 sequence: CASSVGTSGSTDTQYF. CDR3 sequence (DNA): TGCGCCAGCAGTGTCGGGACTAGCGGGAGCACAGATACGCAGTATTTT.